These 19 T cell receptor beta chains were sequenced from one sample in a study of beta chain features in type 1 diabetes. Whole-study findings and limits: There was a moderate but significant shortening of TCRB CDR3s in all four CD4+ subsets of Type 1 diabetes patients.

What was sequenced were expressed TCRB transcripts, since all of the isolated RNA had been reverse transcribed. TCRdb keeps only in-frame clones here, not all; method: immunoSEQ multiplex PCR. The data contain hundreds of thousands of clones, around 15% of them singletons. No antigen has been identified for these receptors. Sample: naive CD4+ T cells from blood. The receptors stem from a young man with type 1 diabetes.

V gene TRBV6-5 combines with J gene TRBJ2-1; the D gene is possibly TRBD2 (6 bases). Germline V CDR1 and CDR2: MNHEY, SVGAGI. The germline V and J ends were trimmed by 2 bases and 6 bases, with 11 bases remaining between them. The CDR3 totals 14 residues. Here the CDR3 reads CASSYGRGSNEQFF. The CDR3 DNA sequence: TGTGCCAGCAGTTACGGGCGGGGCTCCAATGAGCAGTTCTTC.

As concerns this clone: Different DNA sequences within this sample yield the same CDR3. The genes are TRBV18 and TRBJ2-7; 9 positions agree with TRBD1. The CDR3 covers 15 residues. Germline V gene data show CDR1 as KGHSH and CDR2 as LQKENI. The ends lost 3 bases at V and 1 base at J; junction bases unmatched: 4. CDR3 DNA sequence: TGTGCCAGCTCACCCGTCGGGACAGGGTCCTACGAGCAGTACTTC. Protein product: CASSPVGTGSYEQYF.

V and J are TRBV10-3 and TRBJ1-4; TRBD1 might be the D (5 bases). The CDR3 is made up of 16 amino acids. The germline CDR1 and CDR2 sequences are ENHRY and SYGVKD. The germline V and J ends were trimmed by 4 bases and 3 bases, with 15 bases remaining between them. CDR3 region: CAISGGDYPSNEKLFF. CDR3 bases: TGTGCCATCAGTGGGGGGGACTACCCGTCTAATGAAAAACTGTTTTTT.

The rearrangement uses TRBV11-2 and TRBJ2-1, with D possibly matching TRBD1 (6 bases). The V end lost 5 bases, the J end lost 5 bases, and 13 bases lay between the germline ends. CDR3 length: 14 amino acids. Germline CDR1 reads SGHAT; CDR2 reads FQNNGV. CDR3 region: CASSPTGQNNEQFF. CDR3 DNA sequence: TGTGCCAGCAGCCCTACGGGACAAAACAATGAGCAGTTCTTC.

This sequence joins TRBV30 and TRBJ1-3, with 7 positions matching TRBD1. The germline CDR1 and CDR2 sequences are GTSNPN and SVGIG (reference sequence). V was clipped by 2 bases and J by 1 base; unmatched bases: 5. The CDR3 sequence is 15 residues long. In DNA, the CDR3 is TGTGCCTGGAGTCCGACAGGGTGGTCTGGAAACACCATATATTTT. Protein: CAWSPTGWSGNTIYF.

This chain uses TRBV6-6 with TRBJ2-7; D unresolved. V gave up 6 bases and J gave up 6 bases, with 9 bases separating them. The germline CDR1 and CDR2 sequences are MNHNY and SVGAGI (reference sequence). The CDR3 extends over 11 amino acids. The CDR3 loop is CASREVGEQYF. CDR3 nucleotides: TGTGCCAGCAGGGAAGTAGGCGAGCAGTACTTC.

This clone has more than one count but fewer than ten. This CDR3 reads CASSQGQGTYEQYF. DNA for the CDR3: TGTGCCAGCAGCCAGGGACAGGGAACCTACGAGCAGTACTTC. The chain is built from TRBV7-2 and TRBJ2-5, with 9 bases fitting TRBD1. The DNA end favors TRBJ2-7, so the J call may be wrong. The CDR3 has 14 amino acids. The V gene's germline CDR1 is SGHTA and CDR2 FQGNSA.

This rearrangement joins TRBV30 to TRBJ2-3; the match to TRBD2 covers 9 bases. This CDR3 is 17 amino acids long. V trimming: 7 bases; J trimming: 4 bases; junction bases outside the gene matches: 18. Germline lookup yields CDR1 GTSNPN and CDR2 SVGIG (reference sequence). CDR3 bases: TGTGCCTCAGGGGACCAACATAGCGGGAGTGGCGCAGATACGCAGTATTTT. Its protein is CASGDQHSGSGADTQYF.

J is TRBJ2-5 and V is TRBV19, with 7 nucleotides matching TRBD2. Germline V gene data show CDR1 as LNHDA and CDR2 as SQIVND (reference sequence). Trimming at V came to 4 bases and at J to 2 bases, leaving 7 bases not matched to a gene. The CDR3 has 15 residues. The CDR3 is CASSTPGRAQETQYF. DNA for the CDR3: TGTGCCAGTAGTACCCCGGGGAGGGCTCAAGAGACCCAGTACTTC.

This clone was counted only a few times. The chain is built from TRBV5-4 and TRBJ2-7, with D uncertain. The germline CDR1 and CDR2 sequences are SGHNT and YYREEE (reference sequence). The V end lost 4 bases, the J end lost 4 bases, and 6 bases lay between the germline ends. The CDR3 is made up of 11 amino acids. Written as DNA, the CDR3 is TGTGCCAGCAGCGCGGAATACGAGCAGTACTTC. Protein: CASSAEYEQYF.

This clone was seen only a few times. The chain is built from TRBV5-4 and TRBJ2-6, with D tentatively TRBD1 or TRBD2 (5 bases each). Germline V gene lookup returns CDR1 SGHNT and CDR2 YYREEE (reference sequence). V lost 4 bases to trimming and J lost 1 base, with 18 bases between them. The CDR3 runs 18 residues. CDR3 sequence (DNA): TGTGCCAGCAGCCCCGGGGCAGGTCAAGTTTCTGGGGCCAACGTCCTGACTTTC. Its translation: CASSPGAGQVSGANVLTF.

A few counts support this clone. J is TRBJ2-2 and V is TRBV28; possibly TRBD2 for D (6 bases). The germline V gene has CDR1 MDHEN and CDR2 SYDVKM. Trimming removed 8 bases at V and 4 bases at J, with 11 bases between. The CDR3 has 13 amino acids. The CDR3 region is CASYLSGTGELFF. CDR3 bases: TGTGCCAGCTACCTTAGCGGCACCGGGGAGCTGTTTTTT.

The count of this clone is one. The chain is built from TRBV7-3 and TRBJ1-2; 7 positions match TRBD1. V shed 5 bases and J 4 bases; nucleotides not matched to a gene: 7. The CDR3 covers 14 residues. CDR1 and CDR2 (germline): SGHTA, FQGTGA. CDR3 DNA: TGTGCCAGCAGCCCAGGGGGATCCCCCTATGGCTACACCTTC. This translates into CASSPGGSPYGYTF.

The chain employs TRBV5-1 and TRBJ2-7; D not certain. The germline V and J ends were trimmed by 0 bases and 5 bases, with 9 bases remaining between them. CDR1 SGHRS and CDR2 YFSETQ come from the germline V gene. The CDR3 is 13 residues long. The CDR3 region has the DNA TGCGCCAGCAGCTTGGGGCAGGCGGACGAGCAGTACTTC. As protein: CASSLGQADEQYF. Supplemented by reference TRBV5-1 and TRBJ2-7, the full variable domain reads KAGVTQTPRYLIKTRGQQVTLSCSPISGHRSVSWYQQTPGQGLQFLFEYFSETQRNKGNFPGRFSGRQFSNSRSEMNVSTLELGDSALYLCASSLGQADEQYFGPGTRLTVT.

The table lists this clone with a few counts. The sample holds other DNA sequences that translate to the same CDR3. The V and J genes are TRBV28 and TRBJ1-2; 11 nucleotides match TRBD1. Losses at the gene ends were 6 bases for V and 3 bases for J; bases not matched to a gene: 3. Germline-derived CDR1 and CDR2 are MDHEN and SYDVKM. This CDR3 is 14 amino acids long. CDR3 loop: CASSQGQGDYGYTF. Written as DNA, the CDR3 is TGTGCCAGCAGCCAGGGACAGGGGGACTATGGCTACACCTTC.

The chain employs TRBV10-3 and TRBJ2-1, with 11 bases identical to TRBD1. The CDR3 extends over 14 amino acids. The ends lost 7 bases at V and 7 bases at J; junction bases unmatched: 6. Germline V CDR1 and CDR2: ENHRY, SYGVKD. DNA for the CDR3: TGTGCCATCACCGGACAGGGGGCAAGGAATGAGCAGTTCTTC. This sequence encodes CAITGQGARNEQFF.

The chain couples TRBV29-1 to TRBJ2-1; TRBD2 is a possible D gene (5 bases). This CDR3 spans 12 amino acids. Germline assignment: CDR1 SQVTM and CDR2 ANQGSEA. With 6 bases removed from V and 7 bases from J, the gap between germline ends came to 13 bases. The CDR3 spells CSVGDYLNEQFF. CDR3 nucleotide sequence: TGCAGCGTGGGAGACTACCTAAATGAGCAGTTCTTC.

This chain links TRBV4-1 with TRBJ2-2; the D call may be TRBD1 or TRBD2 (5 bases each). The CDR3 is made up of 16 amino acids. Per the germline V gene, CDR1 is MGHRA and CDR2 is YSYEKL. The V end lost 4 bases, the J end lost 4 bases, and 16 bases lay between the germline ends. As DNA, the CDR3 is TGCGCCAGCAGCCGGCGAGAGGGGAAGCGCACCGGGGAGCTGTTTTTT. Translation gives CASSRREGKRTGELFF.

In its sample, this clone was seen a few times. The CDR3 DNA reads as TGTGCCAGCAGACCCCCCGGGACAGCCTACAATGAGCAGTTCTTC. This codes for CASRPPGTAYNEQFF. The gene calls are TRBV14 and TRBJ2-1, with 7 bases identical to TRBD1. The CDR3 extends over 15 amino acids. V was clipped by 6 bases and J by 2 bases; unmatched bases: 7. Germline CDR1 and CDR2: SGHDN and FVKESK.